The 24 T cell receptor beta chains below all came from one sample that was sequenced in a study of vaccination and CD4 T cells after COVID-19 (dated by TCRdb to about 2022). The treatment or condition tag for this specimen amounts to: 10-day PBMC culture with coronavirus spike peptide pools or control peptides (ViraFEST assay). Their target antigens are unknown. The library was prepared using PCR. Sequenced using an Illumina iSeq 100. At the Johns Hopkins FTIC core, DNA from the cultured CD4+ T cells underwent TCR sequencing with the Oncomine TCR Beta short-read assay. TCRdb's own reprocessing of the public reads used fastp at Q25 and MiXCR and kept productive beta chains. Rows with one shared CDR3 protein collapse into an entry with the most common genes and DNA. The sample table records about 15,000 distinct CDR3 sequences; 21% of these occur just once. Clones ranked in the top ten supply 12% of the sample.

The sample was CD4+ T cells from blood, cultured in vitro, taken before SARS-CoV-2 vaccination. The receptors were gathered from a human donor who received a COVID-19 vaccine.

This clonotype has more than one count but fewer than ten. The chain uses TRBV7-2 and TRBJ2-5; TRBD2 matches 8 bases. V lost 8 bases and J lost 2; bases outside the gene matches: 10. This CDR3 has 15 amino acids. Germline-derived CDR1 and CDR2 are SGHTA and FQGNSA. In DNA form, the CDR3 reads TGTGCCAGCGCCCATGGTAGCGGGGATCAAGAGACCCAGTACTTC. This encodes CASAHGSGDQETQYF.

The V call is TRBV5-4, the J call TRBJ1-1; TRBD1 agrees at 7 bases. Unmatched junction bases numbered 7, after V lost 4 bases and J lost 4 bases. CDR1 is SGHNT and CDR2 is YYREEE in the germline V gene (reference sequence). The CDR3 has 14 amino acids. The CDR3 protein is CASSVQGRVTEAFF. For the CDR3, the DNA is TGTGCCAGCAGCGTACAGGGGCGGGTCACTGAAGCTTTCTTT.

There are a few counts of this clonotype. The CDR3 nucleotides read TGTGCCAGCAGCTTAGAGCGCAACAGAGGCCTAAACTATGGCTACACCTTC. Protein sequence: CASSLERNRGLNYGYTF. The chain links TRBV7-2 to TRBJ1-2; D is unresolved. The CDR3 has 17 residues. The germline V and J ends were trimmed by 1 base and 2 bases, with 17 bases remaining between them. The germline CDR1 and CDR2 sequences are SGHTA and FQGNSA.

This clonotype was seen a handful of times. The V gene is TRBV5-4, the J gene TRBJ1-2; tentatively, D is TRBD1 (5 bases). Germline-derived CDR1 and CDR2 are SGHNT and YYREEE (reference sequence). There are 18 residues in the CDR3. Trimming shortened V by 4 bases and J by 5 bases, and 27 bases separated the two germline ends. The DNA for the CDR3 is TGTGCCAGCAGCCCGGCGGGGCCGGTATACGTTGTTGGGTATGGCTACACCTTC. This translates into CASSPAGPVYVVGYGYTF.

This clonotype came up a few times. The chain is built from TRBV6-1 and TRBJ1-1, with D maybe TRBD1 (5 bases). This CDR3 has 14 residues. Germline V gene lookup returns CDR1 MNHNS and CDR2 SASEGT. V was clipped by 3 bases and J by 0 bases, with 8 bases between them. CDR3 residues: CASSEGGMNTEAFF. CDR3 coding DNA: TGTGCCAGCAGTGAGGGGGGAATGAACACTGAAGCTTTCTTT.

By its share, this clonotype is medium-sized (0.01 to 0.1%). The chain employs TRBV24-1 and TRBJ2-1; 9 positions match TRBD1. With 0 bases clipped from V and 1 base from J, the junction kept 6 bases outside the gene matches. This CDR3 has 18 residues. CDR1 and CDR2 from the germline V gene are KGHDR and SFDVKD. As DNA, the CDR3 is TGTGCCACCAGTGATTTGCGGCCGGGACAGGGATCCTACAATGAGCAGTTCTTC. It codes for CATSDLRPGQGSYNEQFF.

This clonotype appeared a few times. The chain couples TRBV6-1 to TRBJ1-6; D unclear. The V end was cut by 6 bases, the J end by 6 bases, with 9 bases between. This CDR3 is built from 13 residues. Per germline, CDR1 MNHNS and CDR2 SASEGT. This CDR3 reads CASSLDPNSPLHF. In nucleotides, the CDR3 is TGTGCCAGCAGCCTTGATCCTAATTCACCCCTCCACTTT.

This chain connects TRBV29-1 to TRBJ1-2, with 8 bases that match TRBD1. This CDR3 spans 17 amino acids. With 0 bases clipped from V and 4 bases from J, the junction kept 13 bases outside the gene matches. From germline, CDR1 is SQVTM and CDR2 ANQGSEA. The CDR3 region has the DNA TGCAGCGTTGAAGATTTCGTAGCGCAGGGGGCGGCCTATGGCTACACCTTC. This translates into CSVEDFVAQGAAYGYTF.

This clonotype occurred once. The chain links TRBV5-1 to TRBJ1-4; a possible D gene is TRBD1 (5 bases). CDR1 and CDR2 from the germline V gene are SGHRS and YFSETQ. The CDR3 loop spans 14 amino acids. The V end was cut by 2 bases, the J end by 5 bases, with 10 bases between. As DNA, the CDR3 is TGCGCCAGCAGCTTAACGAGACAGAATGAAAAACTGTTTTTT. It translates to CASSLTRQNEKLFF.

This clonotype was counted a few times. V and J are TRBV4-1 and TRBJ1-6; the D is unclear. The CDR3 length is 17 residues. Per germline, CDR1 MGHRA and CDR2 YSYEKL. The V gene lost 0 bases and the J gene lost 0 bases, with 9 bases spanning the gap. The CDR3, as DNA: TGCGCCAGCAGCCAAGATCCGGCGAGCTCCTATAATTCACCCCTCCACTTT. Encoded protein: CASSQDPASSYNSPLHF.

This clonotype was found a few times. This chain links TRBV6-1 with TRBJ2-3; the D gene is possibly TRBD1 (6 bases). Germline-derived CDR1 and CDR2 are MNHNS and SASEGT. V was pared by 7 bases and J by 8 bases, with 16 bases between. The length of the CDR3 is 13 residues. Written as DNA, the CDR3 is TGTGCCAGCACCCAAGTGGGGACAAGTACGCAGTATTTT. This translates into CASTQVGTSTQYF.

This clonotype was recorded a few times. This sequence joins TRBV27 and TRBJ1-6; TRBD1 matches at 9 bases. V was pared by 1 base and J by 4 bases, with 8 bases of the junction left unmatched. The CDR3 spans 18 residues. The V gene's germline CDR1 is MNHEY and CDR2 SMNVEV (reference sequence). CDR3 DNA sequence: TGTGCCAGCAGTTTATTCCCCCCGGGACAGGGATATAATTCACCCCTCCACTTT. Protein: CASSLFPPGQGYNSPLHF.

In this sample, this clonotype turned up a few times. The V call is TRBV5-1, the J call TRBJ1-1, with D uncertain. This CDR3 is 15 amino acids long. In germline, CDR1 is SGHRS, CDR2 YFSETQ. V shed 0 bases and J shed 3 bases, with 12 bases lying between them. The DNA of the CDR3 is TGCGCCAGCAGCTTGGTAAGCGCAGGCTACACTGAAGCTTTCTTT. Encoded protein: CASSLVSAGYTEAFF.

This clonotype was seen more than once but under ten times. The rearrangement links TRBV6-1 to TRBJ2-1; 10 positions match TRBD2. CDR1 is MNHNS and CDR2 is SASEGT in the germline V gene. Trimming removed 6 bases from V and 5 bases from J; junction bases left unmatched: 7. This CDR3 spans 15 amino acids. CDR3 sequence reads: CASSPTSGDHNEQFF. In DNA, the CDR3 is TGTGCCAGCAGCCCTACTAGCGGGGACCACAATGAGCAGTTCTTC.

This clonotype was recorded a few times. The rearrangement uses TRBV7-8 and TRBJ2-2; D could derive from TRBD1 or TRBD2 (5 bases each). Per germline, CDR1 SGHVS and CDR2 FQNEAQ. V lost 5 bases, J lost 7 bases, and 14 bases lay in between. CDR3 length: 14 amino acids. Written as DNA, the CDR3 is TGTGCCAGCAGCCCAGAAACTGGGGGCGGGGAGCTGTTTTTT. Protein: CASSPETGGGELFF.

This sequence joins TRBV19 and TRBJ1-5; a possible D gene is TRBD1 (5 bases). Germline values: CDR1 LNHDA, CDR2 SQIVND (reference sequence). The CDR3 contains 16 residues. V lost 7 bases to trimming and J lost 1 base, with 17 bases between them. The CDR3 coding sequence is TGTGCCAGTACGATTCCGGGACTGCCGAGCAATCAGCCCCAGCATTTT. Encoded protein: CASTIPGLPSNQPQHF.

V gene TRBV20-1 combines with J gene TRBJ2-1, with D perhaps given as TRBD1 or TRBD2 (6 bases each). Trimming left V 5 bases short and J 7 bases short, with 18 bases between. The CDR3 is 14 amino acids. In germline, CDR1 is DFQATT, CDR2 SNEGSKA (reference sequence). CDR3 residues: CSASGPGAKNEQFF. The CDR3 nucleotides are TGCAGTGCTTCAGGCCCGGGGGCGAAGAATGAGCAGTTCTTC.

This clonotype was seen a handful of times. The chain couples TRBV4-1 to TRBJ2-5; a possible D gene is TRBD2 (6 bases). The ends were cut back, 1 base at V and 0 bases at J, with 9 bases in the middle. There are 15 residues in the CDR3. Germline V gives CDR1 MGHRA, CDR2 YSYEKL. CDR3 residues: CASSQGAGYQETQYF. The CDR3 DNA reads as TGCGCCAGCAGCCAAGGTGCGGGATACCAAGAGACCCAGTACTTC.

This clonotype was observed a few times. The V gene is TRBV2, the J gene TRBJ1-3; weak D call: TRBD1 (5 bases). There are 13 residues in the CDR3. Germline CDR1 SNHLY, CDR2 FYNNEI. The germline V and J ends were trimmed by 8 bases and 1 base, with 9 bases remaining between them. In DNA form, the CDR3 reads TGTGCCAGCGTCAGGGATTCTGGAAACACCATATATTTT. Protein sequence: CASVRDSGNTIYF.

The V call is TRBV6-1, the J call TRBJ2-2, with D possibly matching TRBD1 (5 bases). In germline, CDR1 is MNHNS, CDR2 SASEGT. Trimming took 5 bases from V and 3 from J, leaving 13 bases between them. The CDR3 length is 15 residues. The chain's CDR3 is CASSPQGSHTGELFF. CDR3 in DNA: TGTGCCAGCAGTCCCCAGGGAAGCCACACCGGGGAGCTGTTTTTT.

The chain employs TRBV6-2 or TRBV6-3 and TRBJ2-3; either TRBD1 or TRBD2 may fit D (5 bases each). CDR3 length equals 15 residues. Between the trimmed V and J ends, which lost 2 bases and 0 bases, there was a span of 9 bases. Germline V CDR1 and CDR2: MNHEY, SVGEGT. CDR3 in amino acids: CASSYLGTSTDTQYF. CDR3 nucleotide sequence: TGTGCCAGCAGTTACCTTGGGACCAGCACAGATACGCAGTATTTT.

The J gene is TRBJ2-3, the V gene TRBV20-1; the match to TRBD1 covers 10 bases. V dropped 0 bases and J dropped 2; count of bases not matched to a gene: 8. The CDR3 consists of 17 residues. From germline, CDR1 is DFQATT and CDR2 SNEGSKA (reference sequence). The CDR3 DNA is TGCAGTGCTAGAGACCCTATGACAGGGGGCTTCACAGATACGCAGTATTTT. Translating it yields CSARDPMTGGFTDTQYF.

The chain couples TRBV20-1 to TRBJ2-5, with 11 bases lining up with TRBD2. V dropped 1 base and J dropped 1; count of bases not matched to a gene: 2. This CDR3 comprises 15 residues. Germline assignment: CDR1 DFQATT and CDR2 SNEGSKA (reference sequence). The CDR3 DNA is TGCAGTGCTAGAGTGACTAGCGGGGCCCAAGAGACCCAGTACTTC. This translates into CSARVTSGAQETQYF.

Note on this clonotype: Possible read error: a much larger clone is one base away. The chain employs TRBV20-1 and TRBJ1-5, with TRBD1 matching over 8 bases. CDR3 length equals 19 residues. Per germline, CDR1 DFQATT and CDR2 SNEGSKA (reference sequence). CDR3 in DNA: TGCAGTACTAGAGCACGGCCGAGGACAGGGACTCGGGGTAATCAGCCCCAGCATTTT. It encodes CSTRARPRTGTRGNQPQHF.